A single sample is the source of the 3 T cell receptor beta chains below, sequenced in a study of cytotoxic CD8 clonotypes in ibrutinib-treated CLL. Profiling relied on immunoSEQ multiplex PCR, and the TCRdb table lists in-frame clones only, not all of them. The sample includes 150,000 to 200,000 clones, around nine tenths seen only once; the top ten take approximately 3%. Sequenced material: PBMCs, taken at disease progression, from a patient treated with ibrutinib. The receptors here all came from a human donor with chronic lymphocytic leukemia.

The rearrangement links TRBV5-1 to TRBJ1-2, with D maybe TRBD1 (5 bases). CDR3 length: 16 residues. Germline V gene data show CDR1 as SGHRS and CDR2 as YFSETQ. V was shortened by 3 bases and J by 2 bases, with 17 bases between the two germline ends. CDR3 region: CASSWGPGTENYGYTF. The CDR3 DNA reads TGCGCCAGCAGCTGGGGACCCGGGACGGAGAACTATGGCTACACCTTC.

The V gene is TRBV7-9, the J gene TRBJ2-7; weak D call: TRBD2 (5 bases). Trimming shortened V by 5 bases and J by 1 base, and 12 bases separated the two germline ends. CDR3 length: 14 residues. CDR1 and CDR2 (germline): SEHNR, FQNEAQ (reference sequence). The CDR3 spells CASSHRDLSYEQYF. DNA for the CDR3: TGTGCCAGCAGCCACCGGGATTTGTCCTACGAGCAGTACTTC.

This clone was counted between two and nine times. J is TRBJ1-1 and V is TRBV9, with unresolved D. The CDR3 runs 16 residues. Trimming left V 0 bases short and J 3 bases short, with 15 bases between. Per the germline V gene, CDR1 is SGDLS and CDR2 is YYNGEE. This chain's CDR3 is CASSVGVNTWDTEAFF. Written as DNA, the CDR3 is TGTGCCAGCAGCGTAGGGGTGAACACCTGGGACACTGAAGCTTTCTTT.